This T cell receptor beta chain was observed in a study of blood T cell repertoires in COVID-19. Overall study context: The analysed material was cDNA or gDNA that came from T cells, B-cell-depleted T cells, or PBMCs.

Produced via immunoSEQ multiplex PCR; TCRdb's table is partial and in-frame only. Of roughly 130,000 clones in the sample, over 70% are singletons; the top ten hold about 11%. Trimming at V came to 4 bases and at J to 4 bases, leaving 8 bases not matched to a gene. CDR1 LNHNV and CDR2 YYDKDF come from the germline V gene (reference sequence). CDR3 length equals 15 residues. Sequenced sample: peripheral blood. The J gene is TRBJ2-7, the V gene TRBV15, with 9 bases matching TRBD1. This TCR was recovered from a man between 60 and 75 years old with active or convalescent COVID-19. CDR3 in amino acids: CATSNQTGGWYEQYF. CDR3 DNA: TGTGCCACCAGCAACCAAACAGGGGGCTGGTACGAGCAGTACTTC.